This T cell receptor beta chain was captured in a study of shared clonotypes between healthy human individuals. Study information: Aged between 18 and 49, the donors were a couple of women and three men.

The CDR3 sequence is 14 residues long. Trimming pared 3 bases from V and 4 bases from J, leaving 12 bases between. The V gene's germline CDR1 is PRHDT and CDR2 FYEKMQ (reference sequence). In its sample, this clone was seen a few times. Its antigen is as yet unknown. Overall study results and limits: Roughly 5.3% of naive CD4 clonotypes were common to several donors.

Over several immunoSEQ plates, each subset's genomic DNA was distributed in even portions. Sorted subsets were amplified in replicate PCRs using 200 ng DNA, roughly 30,000 T cell genomes. Repertoires were generated with immunoSEQ multiplex PCR, while TCRdb's copy carries only in-frame clones and drops some. The data show about 2.1 million clones, with 93% seen just once and approximately 1.7% held by the top ten. Naivety among CD8 cells was defined by CD45RO negativity and positive CCR7 selection, thereby excluding terminally differentiated effector memory CD45RA+ cells. This rearrangement joins TRBV13 to TRBJ1-1, with TRBD1 as a possible D gene (5 bases). Sequenced material: naive CD8+ T cells from PBMCs. This TCR was sampled from a man between 18 and 35 years old in good health. Some clones in this sample may be carry-over from other donors' samples. In nucleotides, the CDR3 is TGTGCCAGCAGCTTGGGCAGGGCCTTCACTGAAGCTTTCTTT. Protein: CASSLGRAFTEAFF.